These 28 T cell receptor beta chains came from one sample sequenced in a study of T cell clones after liver transplantation. Data came from immunoSEQ multiplex PCR; TCRdb stores just in-frame clones and leaves some out. The sample gives some 60,000 clones, 70% to 80% of which show up once; roughly 2.8% is in the top ten. The material sequenced was CD4+ T cells from blood, taken at the roughly 16-month timepoint. The receptor set was obtained from a human patient who received a liver transplant. Some T cells may trace back to the graft donor.

This clone came up a few times. The gene calls are TRBV16 and TRBJ2-7; D remains unclear. Per germline, CDR1 KGHSY and CDR2 FQNENV. Trimming cost V 2 bases and J 3 bases, with 5 bases left between them. The CDR3 has 12 amino acids. Here the CDR3 reads CASSQDRYEQYF. The DNA for the CDR3 is TGTGCCAGCAGCCAAGACCGCTACGAGCAGTACTTC.

The chain combines TRBV21-1 with TRBJ2-7; the listed D gene, TRBD2, was not tested against the DNA. TRBV21-1 is a listed pseudogene. This CDR3 is built from 14 residues. This CDR3 is CASSSLAGHDEQYV. CDR3 nucleotide sequence: TGTGCCAGCAGCTCACTAGCGGGACACGACGAGCAGTACGTC.

The gene calls are TRBV29-1 and TRBJ1-4, with D maybe TRBD1 (6 bases). Germline CDR1 reads SQVTM; CDR2 reads ANQGSEA. The CDR3 is 15 residues long. V lost 6 bases to trimming and J lost 7 bases, with 21 bases between them. The CDR3 loop is CSVTNRAAVGEKLFF. The CDR3 DNA reads TGCAGCGTCACCAACAGGGCCGCGGTTGGTGAAAAACTGTTTTTT.

This chain connects TRBV29-1 to TRBJ2-2; no reliable D call. Looked up from germline, CDR1 is SQVTM and CDR2 is ANQGSEA. CDR3 size: 14 residues. The V end was cut by 3 bases, the J end by 6 bases, with 14 bases between. The CDR3 nucleotides read TGCAGCGTTGAGAGTCGTGGGGTCCCCGGGGAGCTGTTTTTT. This translates into CSVESRGVPGELFF.

The chain is built from TRBV19 and TRBJ2-1; 7 bases are a match to TRBD2. V dropped 2 bases and J dropped 2; count of bases not matched to a gene: 3. The CDR3 has 15 residues. Germline V CDR1 and CDR2: LNHDA, SQIVND (reference sequence). The CDR3 DNA is TGTGCCAGTAGTATAAGCGGGATTACCTACAATGAGCAGTTCTTC. Translated, it gives CASSISGITYNEQFF. Full variable domain (missing parts from reference TRBV19 and TRBJ2-1): DGGITQSPKYLFRKEGQNVTLSCEQNLNHDAMYWYRQDPGQGLRLIYYSQIVNDFQKGDIAEGYSVSREKKESFPLTVTSAQKNPTAFYLCASSISGITYNEQFFGPGTRLTVL.

This chain connects TRBV7-9 to TRBJ2-1; 9 bases map to TRBD2. The CDR3 covers 14 residues. Germline CDR1 reads SEHNR; CDR2 reads FQNEAQ (reference sequence). After removal of 3 bases from V and 5 bases from J, the junction contained 2 bases not matched to a gene. The CDR3 region has the DNA TGTGCCAGCAGCTTCCGACTAGCGGACAATGAGCAGTTCTTC. Translated, it gives CASSFRLADNEQFF.

The chain couples TRBV29-1 to TRBJ2-3; D is perhaps TRBD2 (5 bases). Per germline, CDR1 SQVTM and CDR2 ANQGSEA. There are 13 residues in the CDR3. The CDR3 loop reads CRPHQAVTDTQYF. In DNA form, the CDR3 reads TGCAGACCACACCAAGCGGTTACAGATACGCAGTATTTT.

This sequence joins TRBV6-6 and TRBJ2-4, with a weak D call TRBD1 (6 bases). Between the trimmed V and J ends, which lost 5 bases and 5 bases, there was a span of 13 bases. The length of the CDR3 is 14 residues. CDR1 is MNHNY, CDR2 SVGAGI, per germline (reference sequence). The CDR3 here is CASSPQGGQNIQYF. CDR3 DNA: TGTGCCAGCAGTCCACAGGGCGGGCAAAACATTCAGTACTTC.

The chain joins TRBV28 to TRBJ2-7, with D unclear. The CDR3 is made up of 16 amino acids. Per the germline V gene, CDR1 is MDHEN and CDR2 is SYDVKM. The V end was cut by 1 base, the J end by 0 bases, with 13 bases between. CDR3 sequence reads: CASSLLGLSSSYEQYF. The CDR3 DNA is TGTGCCAGCAGTTTATTAGGTCTCAGCAGCTCCTACGAGCAGTACTTC. The full variable domain, rest sourced from reference TRBV28 and TRBJ2-7, is DVKVTQSSRYLVKRTGEKVFLECVQDMDHENMFWYRQDPGLGLRLIYFSYDVKMKEKGDIPEGYSVSREKKERFSLILESASTNQTSMYLCASSLLGLSSSYEQYFGPGTRLTVT.

The chain couples TRBV15 to TRBJ1-2; TRBD1 matches 7 bases. Unmatched junction bases numbered 5, after V lost 3 bases and J lost 4 bases. Per germline, CDR1 LNHNV and CDR2 YYDKDF (reference sequence). The CDR3 has 14 amino acids. The CDR3 bases are TGTGCCACCAGCAGCCAAACAGGGGTCTATGGCTACACCTTC. This encodes CATSSQTGVYGYTF.

This chain links TRBV7-9 with TRBJ1-2, with 9 bases aligning to TRBD1. This CDR3 has 14 residues. Germline CDR1 reads SEHNR; CDR2 reads FQNEAQ (reference sequence). Losses at the gene ends were 1 base for V and 8 bases for J; bases not matched to a gene: 5. The CDR3 protein is CASSLDRGLGGYTF. The CDR3 bases are TGTGCCAGCAGCTTAGACAGGGGGCTGGGCGGCTACACCTTC.

The V gene is TRBV6-1, the J gene TRBJ1-6; 7 nucleotides align to TRBD1. This CDR3 contains 14 residues. Germline lookup yields CDR1 MNHNS and CDR2 SASEGT. The junction had 9 bases not matched to a gene; V was cut back by 7 bases and J by 9 bases. The DNA for the CDR3 is TGTGCCAGCATCAACAGGGGATCGGGTTCACCCCTCCACTTT. Protein: CASINRGSGSPLHF.

This clone was found a few times. The V call is TRBV6-1, the J call TRBJ1-6; a weak D match, TRBD1 (6 bases). V was clipped by 3 bases and J by 10 bases, with 13 bases between them. Germline-derived CDR1 and CDR2 are MNHNS and SASEGT. The length of the CDR3 is 14 residues. CDR3 sequence (DNA): TGTGCCAGCAGTGATTCTCGGGGGCAATCACCCCTCCACTTT. Its protein is CASSDSRGQSPLHF.

V usage is TRBV28 and J usage is TRBJ2-7; the D gene is possibly TRBD2 (5 bases). Germline CDR1 and CDR2: MDHEN and SYDVKM. Trimming stripped 6 bases from V and 7 bases from J, with 28 bases between. This CDR3 comprises 17 residues. The CDR3 sequence: CASRSRPQAALPREQYF. The CDR3 DNA is TGTGCCAGCAGATCCCGCCCCCAAGCGGCGCTGCCGCGGGAGCAGTACTTC.

V usage is TRBV9 and J usage is TRBJ2-6, with 7 bases matching TRBD2. V shed 3 bases and J 4 bases; nucleotides not matched to a gene: 4. Germline loops: CDR1 SGDLS, CDR2 YYNGEE. This CDR3 comprises 15 residues. The CDR3 region has the DNA TGTGCCAGCAGCGCGCGGGGGTCCGGGGCCAACGTCCTGACTTTC. Amino acid sequence: CASSARGSGANVLTF.

Details on this clone: One end of the junction varies from germline; a read error may be responsible. The chain recombines TRBV18 with TRBJ2-1; 8 bases are shared with TRBD2. Looked up from germline, CDR1 is KGHSH and CDR2 is LQKENI. CDR3 length: 18 residues. CDR3 loop: CASSPPNWPGLGSNEQFF. The CDR3 coding sequence is TGTGCCAGCTCGCCACCAAATTGGCCGGGACTAGGGTCCAATGAGCAGTTCTTC.

This clone is a singleton in its sample. The V call is TRBV19, the J call TRBJ1-6; the match to TRBD1 covers 7 bases. The V gene end was trimmed by 4 bases and the J gene end by 7 bases; junction bases not matched to a gene: 10. CDR3 size: 16 residues. CDR1 is LNHDA, CDR2 SQIVND, per germline (reference sequence). CDR3 loop: CASSRRTGTVNSPLHF. The CDR3 DNA is TGTGCCAGTAGTAGACGGACCGGGACAGTAAATTCACCCCTCCACTTT.

This chain links TRBV5-4 with TRBJ2-3, with TRBD2 matching 11 bases. Trimming cost V 2 bases and J 4 bases; bases outside gene matches: 9. CDR3 size: 17 residues. In germline, CDR1 is SGHNT, CDR2 YYREEE (reference sequence). The CDR3 region has the DNA TGTGCCAGCAGCTTAGGAACACCGGGACTAGCGGCAGATACGCAGTATTTT. Amino acids: CASSLGTPGLAADTQYF.

The V and J genes are TRBV5-6 and TRBJ2-7; 9 bases line up with TRBD2. The length of the CDR3 is 15 residues. V lost 4 bases, J lost 2 bases, and 7 bases stayed unmatched. Per the germline V gene, CDR1 is SGHDT and CDR2 is YYEEEE. CDR3 sequence: CASSRVTSGAYEQYF. CDR3 DNA sequence: TGTGCCAGCAGCCGAGTGACTAGCGGAGCCTACGAGCAGTACTTC.

In its sample, this clone was seen once. The rearrangement links TRBV5-4 to TRBJ2-7; the D is unclear. The CDR3 length is 14 residues. Germline CDR1 is SGHNT and CDR2 is YYREEE (reference sequence). The ends were cut back, 4 bases at V and 1 base at J, with 12 bases in the middle. The CDR3 spells CASSPGCRSYEQYV. The CDR3 DNA reads as TGTGCCAGCAGCCCTGGTTGCAGGTCCTACGAGCAGTACGTC.

This chain uses TRBV11-2 with TRBJ2-5; 8 bases align to TRBD1. CDR3 length: 13 amino acids. Germline V lookup: CDR1 SGHAT, CDR2 FQNNGV. Germline trimming cut 6 bases from V and 5 bases from J; bases unmatched to any gene: 5. CDR3 DNA: TGTGCCAGCAGGGGACAGGCCGCGGAGACCCAGTACTTC. Translated: CASRGQAAETQYF.

This rearrangement joins TRBV27 to TRBJ2-1; 13 bases align to TRBD2. The J segment lost 4 bases and the V segment lost 6 bases, leaving 3 bases of the junction unmatched. The V gene's germline CDR1 is MNHEY and CDR2 SMNVEV (reference sequence). The CDR3 length is 15 residues. DNA for the CDR3: TGTGCCAGCAGGGAGGGACTAGCGGGGTACAATGAGCAGTTCTTC. Its protein product is CASREGLAGYNEQFF.

This clone was found many times. V and J are TRBV5-1 and TRBJ2-2; D is uncertain. V gave up 4 bases and J gave up 0 bases, with 10 bases separating them. The CDR3 covers 15 residues. Germline V gene lookup returns CDR1 SGHRS and CDR2 YFSETQ. The CDR3 DNA reads TGCGCCAGCAGCCCCCCCGATGCGAACACCGGGGAGCTGTTTTTT. It specifies CASSPPDANTGELFF.

In this sample, this clone turned up once. The CDR3 here is CASSIAGGQSEQYV. CDR3 coding DNA: TGTGCCAGCAGTATAGCGGGAGGACAGAGCGAGCAGTACGTC. This rearrangement joins TRBV6-6 to TRBJ2-7, with 10 positions matching TRBD2. Losses at the gene ends were 5 bases for V and 6 bases for J; bases not matched to a gene: 7. CDR1 MNHNY and CDR2 SVGAGI come from the germline V gene (reference sequence). The CDR3 is made up of 14 amino acids.

The chain's CDR3 is CASSNMVAETQYF. The DNA of the CDR3 is TGTGCCAGCAGTAACATGGTAGCTGAGACCCAGTACTTC. The gene calls are TRBV6-1 and TRBJ2-5; D is unclear. The CDR3 spans 13 residues. The germline V and J ends were trimmed by 5 bases and 5 bases, with 12 bases remaining between them. The germline V gene has CDR1 MNHNS and CDR2 SASEGT.

The rearrangement joins TRBV19 to TRBJ2-5; D tentatively reads TRBD1 or TRBD2 (5 bases each). The CDR3 is 14 amino acids. Trimming removed 1 base at V and 5 bases at J, with 11 bases between. Germline V gene data show CDR1 as LNHDA and CDR2 as SQIVND (reference sequence). The CDR3, as DNA: TGTGCCAGTAGTATAGGACGGGACGTGGAGACCCAGTACTTC. Its translation: CASSIGRDVETQYF. Based on the CDR3 plus reference TRBV19 and TRBJ2-5, the full variable domain is DGGITQSPKYLFRKEGQNVTLSCEQNLNHDAMYWYRQDPGQGLRLIYYSQIVNDFQKGDIAEGYSVSREKKESFPLTVTSAQKNPTAFYLCASSIGRDVETQYFGPGTRLLVL.

This chain uses TRBV10-2 with TRBJ2-5, with D unresolved. Germline V lookup: CDR1 WSHSY, CDR2 SAAADI. The V end lost 4 bases, the J end lost 7 bases, and 19 bases lay between the germline ends. The CDR3 is 15 amino acids. The CDR3 coding sequence is TGCGCCAGCAGTGCCGAGCGAGTTTCTCTCGGGACCCAGTACTTC. Translation: CASSAERVSLGTQYF.

The chain couples TRBV11-2 to TRBJ2-1, with TRBD2 identical over 10 bases. Germline V gene sequence: CDR1 SGHAT, CDR2 FQNNGV. The V and J ends lost 6 bases and 5 bases, in that order; junction bases with no gene match: 4. CDR3 size: 14 residues. CDR3 loop: CASSRSGGDNEQFF. CDR3 DNA: TGTGCCAGCAGTCGAAGCGGGGGGGACAATGAGCAGTTCTTC.